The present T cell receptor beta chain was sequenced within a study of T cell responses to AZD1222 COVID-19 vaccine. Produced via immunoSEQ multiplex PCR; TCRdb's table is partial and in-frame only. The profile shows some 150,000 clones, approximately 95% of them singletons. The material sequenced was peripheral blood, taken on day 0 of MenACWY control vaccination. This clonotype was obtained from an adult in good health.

DNA for the CDR3: TGTGCCAGCAGTGAAGCCCCCGGGACTTGGGCTTTCTTT. It specifies CASSEAPGTWAFF. The V gene is TRBV2, the J gene TRBJ1-1; D might be TRBD1 (5 bases). Germline CDR1 is SNHLY and CDR2 is FYNNEI. The CDR3 is made up of 13 amino acids. The V and J ends lost 0 bases and 11 bases respectively, with 13 bases between them.